Listed below are T cell receptor beta chains from one sample, sequenced in a study of OX40 agonist ivuxolimab in advanced cancers. Some clones are missing from TCRdb's copy, which holds only in-frame ones; the method was immunoSEQ multiplex PCR. The table includes 60,000 or so clones, almost 95% detected once. The sample consisted of CD4+ or CD8+ T cells sorted from blood, taken in a trial of the OX40 agonist ivuxolimab. Every receptor here comes from an adult with an advanced solid tumor such as melanoma, head and neck, liver or kidney cancer. Each CDR3 is given with its conserved first and last residue. D genes are given only for firm matches. Clone size, where shown, is once, few, many, or a class for clones that have expanded.

J gene,clone size,V gene,D gene,CDR3 protein,CDR3 DNA
TRBJ1-1,.,TRBV5-1,TRBD1,CASSPGQVNTEAFF,TGCGCCAGCAGCCCGGGACAGGTGAACACTGAAGCTTTCTTT
TRBJ2-7,.,TRBV28,.,CASSLVGLGDEQYF,TGTGCCAGCAGTTTAGTGGGGTTGGGCGACGAGCAGTACTTC
TRBJ1-2,.,TRBV9,.,CASSLPQGGYTF,TGTGCCAGCAGCCTCCCACAAGGTGGCTACACCTTC
TRBJ1-2,once,TRBV7-2,TRBD1,CASLGAGRGLYGYTF,TGTGCCAGCCTAGGGGCGGGCAGGGGGTTGTATGGCTACACCTTC
TRBJ2-1,.,TRBV30,.,CAWMAGVEQFF,TGTGCCTGGATGGCCGGGGTTGAGCAGTTCTTC
TRBJ2-1,once,TRBV18,.,CASSPSGASLGGEQFF,TGTGCCAGCTCACCCTCAGGTGCCAGCCTAGGGGGGGAGCAGTTCTTC
TRBJ1-5,.,TRBV7-9,.,CASSLGADSNQPQHF,TGTGCCAGCAGCTTAGGAGCGGATAGCAATCAGCCCCAGCATTTT
TRBJ2-7,few,TRBV13,.,CASSLVVSGYEQYF,TGTGCCAGCAGCTTAGTGGTGAGCGGCTACGAGCAGTACTTC
TRBJ1-2,.,TRBV5-6,TRBD1,CASSFGQGSYGYTF,TGTGCCAGCAGCTTTGGACAGGGGAGCTATGGCTACACCTTC
TRBJ2-2,.,TRBV9,.,CASSVTWGGTGELFF,TGTGCCAGCAGCGTCACCTGGGGAGGCACCGGGGAGCTGTTTTTT
TRBJ1-3,.,TRBV5-6,.,CALRSGNTIYF,TGTGCGCTTCGTTCTGGAAACACCATATATTTT
TRBJ2-1,.,TRBV29-1,.,CSVVAGTARLRNEQFF,TGCAGCGTAGTTGCCGGGACCGCCCGCTTAAGGAATGAGCAGTTCTTC
TRBJ1-1,.,TRBV9,TRBD1,CASSARRDRGDTEAFF,TGTGCCAGCAGCGCGAGGCGGGACAGAGGCGACACTGAAGCTTTCTTT
TRBJ1-5,few,TRBV30,.,CAWREAVNQPQHF,TGTGCCTGGAGGGAGGCAGTTAATCAGCCCCAGCATTTT
TRBJ2-1,.,TRBV19,.,CASSIDAPIVTSYNEQFF,TGTGCCAGTAGTATAGATGCGCCTATAGTGACCTCCTACAATGAGCAGTTCTTC
TRBJ2-1,.,TRBV5-4,TRBD2,CASSLAGAGGSYNEQFF,TGTGCCAGCAGCTTGGCGGGAGCGGGGGGCTCCTACAATGAGCAGTTCTTC
TRBJ1-1,.,TRBV7-2,TRBD1,CASSLSGGGDTEAFF,TGTGCCAGCAGCTTATCAGGGGGCGGCGACACTGAAGCTTTCTTT
TRBJ2-1,.,TRBV29-1,.,CSVGDGADRFF,.
TRBJ1-1,.,TRBV6-5,.,CASSVTGRGKAFF,TGTGCCAGCAGCGTGACAGGTCGAGGAAAAGCTTTCTTT
TRBJ2-4,.,TRBV28,.,CASSLVRLAKNIQYF,TGTGCCAGCAGTTTGGTCAGACTAGCCAAAAACATTCAGTACTTC
TRBJ1-5,.,TRBV6-6,TRBD1,CASSLTGTGNQPQHF,TGTGCCAGCAGTTTAACCGGGACAGGCAATCAGCCCCAGCATTTT
TRBJ2-7,.,TRBV7-9,.,CASSFLGSSYEQYF,TGTGCCAGCAGCTTTCTCGGGAGCTCCTACGAGCAGTACTTC
TRBJ1-5,.,TRBV12-5,.,CASGLVRLEGTAGSNQPQHF,TGTGCTAGTGGTTTGGTACGGCTGGAGGGGACGGCGGGTAGCAATCAGCCCCAGCATTTT
TRBJ2-7,.,TRBV15,.,CATSSPRSSEQYF,TGTGCCACCAGCTCGCCCCGTTCTAGCGAGCAGTACTTC
TRBJ2-1,.,TRBV27,TRBD2,CASSLSAGETYNEQFF,TGTGCCAGCAGTTTATCAGCGGGAGAGACCTACAATGAGCAGTTCTTC
TRBJ2-3,.,TRBV4-3,.,CASSQGTSNTDTQYF,TGCGCCAGCAGCCAAGGAACAAGTAACACAGATACGCAGTATTTT
TRBJ2-6,.,TRBV2,.,CASSDFRSGANVLTF,TGTGCCAGCAGTGATTTTAGGTCTGGGGCCAACGTCCTGACTTTC
TRBJ2-1,.,TRBV5-5,.,CASGVFAYNEQFF,TGTGCCAGCGGGGTTTTCGCCTACAATGAGCAGTTCTTC
TRBJ1-6,.,TRBV27,.,CASSLTPPAPSSYNSPLHF,TGTGCCAGCAGTTTAACACCCCCGGCCCCGAGCTCCTATAATTCACCCCTCCACTTT
TRBJ2-5,.,TRBV5-6,.,CASSLRGWQETQYF,TGTGCCAGCAGCTTGCGGGGATGGCAAGAGACCCAGTACTTC
TRBJ2-7,.,TRBV7-2,.,CASSLARGGYEQYF,TGTGCCAGCAGCTTAGCTCGGGGTGGCTACGAGCAGTACTTC
TRBJ1-1,.,TRBV27,.,CASSDHPQGNTEAFF,TGTGCCAGCAGTGACCATCCGCAGGGAAACACTGAAGCTTTCTTT
TRBJ2-1,.,TRBV2,TRBD1,CATKAGTGRGNEQFF,TGTGCCACCAAAGCCGGGACAGGGAGGGGTAATGAGCAGTTCTTC
TRBJ2-7,.,TRBV4-2,TRBD2,CASSQDPAGDEQYF,TGTGCCAGCAGCCAAGATCCAGCGGGAGACGAGCAGTACTTC
TRBJ2-5,.,TRBV11-3,.,CASSLEGQWIKDEETQYF,TGTGCCAGCAGCTTAGAAGGTCAGTGGATCAAGGACGAAGAGACCCAGTACTTC
TRBJ2-4,.,TRBV9,TRBD1,CASSGKTGVEYF,TGTGCCAGCAGCGGCAAAACAGGGGTGGAGTACTTC
TRBJ2-3,.,TRBV2,TRBD2,CASSEAWREFTDTQYF,TGTGCCAGCAGTGAAGCGTGGCGGGAGTTCACAGATACGCAGTATTTT
TRBJ2-7,.,TRBV11-2,TRBD2,CASSLDMRAGGRSRSYEQYF,TGTGCCAGCAGCTTAGATATGAGGGCGGGAGGCCGCTCTAGGTCCTACGAGCAGTACTTC
TRBJ2-7,.,TRBV5-4,.,CASSLGPEDYEQYF,TGTGCCAGCAGCTTGGGCCCAGAGGACTACGAGCAGTACTTC
TRBJ2-3,.,TRBV11-2,TRBD2,CASSFLAGGPDTQYF,TGTGCCAGCAGCTTTCTAGCGGGAGGGCCAGATACGCAGTATTTT
TRBJ2-7,.,TRBV12-5,.,CASGLPGWDEQYF,TGTGCTAGTGGTTTGCCGGGGTGGGACGAGCAGTACTTC
TRBJ2-1,.,TRBV12-5,TRBD2,CASGLLPYIGTSGNSSYNEQFF,TGTGCTAGTGGTTTGCTCCCTTACATCGGGACTAGCGGGAACAGCTCCTACAATGAGCAGTTCTTC
TRBJ1-4,.,TRBV7-3,.,CASSLTGATNEKLFF,TGTGCCAGCAGCTTAACGGGAGCAACTAATGAAAAACTGTTTTTT
TRBJ1-4,.,TRBV9,.,CASSTGTNEKLFF,TGTGCCAGCAGCACCGGAACTAATGAAAAACTGTTTTTT
TRBJ2-5,.,TRBV4-3,TRBD2,CASSPHPGGQETQYF,TGCGCCAGCAGCCCCCACCCGGGGGGGCAAGAGACCCAGTACTTC
TRBJ2-5,.,TRBV9,.,CASSVAGVGETQYF,TGTGCCAGCAGCGTAGCTGGGGTAGGAGAGACCCAGTACTTC
TRBJ1-4,.,TRBV7-9,.,CASSLVLGRGEKLFF,TGTGCCAGCAGCTTAGTTCTGGGGCGCGGTGAAAAACTGTTTTTT
TRBJ2-1,.,TRBV9,TRBD2,CASSVTVAGGPKYEQFF,TGTGCCAGCAGCGTAACTGTAGCGGGAGGGCCTAAGTATGAGCAGTTCTTC
TRBJ2-7,.,TRBV5-1,TRBD2,CASSSAGTSGHEQYF,TGCGCCAGCAGCTCGGCCGGGACTAGCGGACACGAGCAGTACTTC
TRBJ2-2,.,TRBV29-1,.,CSVDAGRANTGELFF,TGCAGCGTTGACGCTGGCAGGGCGAACACCGGGGAGCTGTTTTTT
TRBJ2-7,.,TRBV7-2,TRBD2,CASSLIVLAGAEQYF,TGTGCCAGCAGCTTAATTGTACTAGCGGGAGCCGAGCAGTACTTC